The clone carrying this TCR beta chain was counted a single time. Its antigen is currently unknown. Germline CDR1 SGHTA, CDR2 FQGNSA. CDR3 length equals 16 residues. V was clipped by 4 bases and J by 0 bases, with 13 bases between them. The repertoire was sequenced with immunoSEQ multiplex PCR; TCRdb's copy has only in-frame clones and lacks some. Among approximately 140,000 clones listed, more than 90% were seen once. The data originate from a study of T cell responses to AZD1222 COVID-19 vaccine. Regarding the study as a whole: Donors, mostly white British, included more females; clonal diversity was possibly underestimated. Spike-specific TCR breadth and depth both grew after two AZD1222 doses.

The receptor was derived from an adult who received the AZD1222 COVID-19 vaccine. V is TRBV7-2 and J is TRBJ2-1, with D perhaps matching TRBD1 (5 bases). The sample consisted of peripheral blood, taken 28 days after the second AZD1222 dose. The CDR3 here is CASSYTGESSYNEQFF. In nucleotides, the CDR3 is TGTGCCAGCAGCTACACAGGAGAGAGCTCCTACAATGAGCAGTTCTTC.